The T cell receptor (beta chain) under discussion was sequenced for a study of CD8 T cells in ankylosing spondylitis. Library preparation for TCR beta used quantitative 5'-RACE with molecular barcodes. TCRdb called the 5' RACE reads again in MiXCR, with one record for every CDR3 protein. The sample yields approximately 260,000 distinct CDR3 sequences, over 15% seen once. This CDR3 has 14 residues. Trimming took off 6 bases at V and 2 bases at J, with 13 bases between the two ends. Findings and limits, study-wide: Blood from ankylosing spondylitis patients appeared to carry a characteristic roughly 8-variant TCR beta motif. Peripheral blood samples showed relatively rare disease-linked clones, and these clones were CD8+. Reportedly, matched ankylosing spondylitis synovial fluid was significantly enriched for disease-linked clones.

Worth noting for this clonotype: The antigen remains undetermined.

The sequence was obtained from a male donor with ankylosing spondylitis or in good health (not recorded which). This chain uses TRBV12-3 or TRBV12-4 with TRBJ1-2; D is perhaps TRBD1 (6 bases). Sequenced: blood, either unsorted or a sorted T cell fraction (not recorded which). CDR3 sequence reads: CASSPVGANYGYTF. The CDR3 DNA reads TGTGCCAGCAGCCCGGTGGGGGCCAACTATGGCTACACCTTC.